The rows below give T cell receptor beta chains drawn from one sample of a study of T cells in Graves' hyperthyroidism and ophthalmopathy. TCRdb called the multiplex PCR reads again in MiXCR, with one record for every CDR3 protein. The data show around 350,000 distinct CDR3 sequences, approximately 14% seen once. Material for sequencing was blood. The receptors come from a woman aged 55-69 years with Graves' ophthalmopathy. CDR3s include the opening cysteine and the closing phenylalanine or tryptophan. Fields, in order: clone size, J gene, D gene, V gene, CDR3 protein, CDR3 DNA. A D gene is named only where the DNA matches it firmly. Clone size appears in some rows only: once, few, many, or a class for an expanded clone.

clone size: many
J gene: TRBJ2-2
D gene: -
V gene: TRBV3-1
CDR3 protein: CASSLLNGGELFF
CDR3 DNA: TGTGCCAGCAGCCTTTTAAACGGCGGGGAGCTGTTTTTT

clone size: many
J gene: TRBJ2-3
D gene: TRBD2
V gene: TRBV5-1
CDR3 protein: CASSTSGSRGDTQYF
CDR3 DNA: TGCGCCAGCAGCACCAGCGGGAGCAGGGGAGATACGCAGTATTTT

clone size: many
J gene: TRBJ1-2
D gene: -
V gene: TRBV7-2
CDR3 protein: CASSPDRGRGGYTF
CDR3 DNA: TGTGCCAGCAGCCCTGACCGGGGGCGCGGTGGCTACACCTTC

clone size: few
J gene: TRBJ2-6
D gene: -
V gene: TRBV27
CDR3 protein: CASSPLGSGANVLTF
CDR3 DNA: TGTGCCAGCAGTCCCCTCGGCTCTGGGGCCAACGTCCTGACTTTC

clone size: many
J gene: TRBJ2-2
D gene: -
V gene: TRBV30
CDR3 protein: CAWSYLAWPTGELFF
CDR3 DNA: TGTGCCTGGAGCTACCTTGCCTGGCCCACCGGGGAGCTGTTTTTT

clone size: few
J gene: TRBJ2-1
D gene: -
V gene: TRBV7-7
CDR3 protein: CASSLDLQSYNEQFF
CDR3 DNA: TGTGCCAGCAGCTTAGATTTGCAGTCCTACAATGAGCAGTTCTTC

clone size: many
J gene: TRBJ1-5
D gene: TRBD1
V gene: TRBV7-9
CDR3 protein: CASSSGQGVNQPQHF
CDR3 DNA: TGTGCCAGCAGTTCGGGACAGGGGGTTAATCAGCCCCAGCATTTT

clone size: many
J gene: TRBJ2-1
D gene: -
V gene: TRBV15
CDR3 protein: CATSRDDPRNEQFF
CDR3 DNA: TGTGCCACCAGCAGAGATGATCCCCGCAATGAGCAGTTCTTC

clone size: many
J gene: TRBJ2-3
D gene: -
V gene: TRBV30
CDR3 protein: CAWSEGASTDTQYF
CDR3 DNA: TGTGCCTGGAGTGAAGGTGCTAGCACAGATACGCAGTATTTT

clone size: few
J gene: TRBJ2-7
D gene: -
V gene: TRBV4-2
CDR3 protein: CASSQDRAMSYEQYF
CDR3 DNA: TGTGCCAGCAGCCAAGATCGAGCCATGTCCTACGAGCAGTACTTC

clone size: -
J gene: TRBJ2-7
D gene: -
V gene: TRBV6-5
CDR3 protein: CASSYSQLRFYEQYF
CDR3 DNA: TGTGCCAGCAGTTACTCACAGCTCAGGTTCTACGAGCAGTACTTC

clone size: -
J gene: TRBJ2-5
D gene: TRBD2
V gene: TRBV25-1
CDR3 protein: CASSDTGGQETQYF
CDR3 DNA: TGTGCCAGCAGTGATACGGGGGGACAAGAGACCCAGTACTTC

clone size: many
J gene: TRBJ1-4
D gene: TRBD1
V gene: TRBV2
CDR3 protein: CASSSTGGLNEKLFF
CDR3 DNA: TGTGCCAGCAGTTCGACAGGGGGCCTTAATGAAAAACTGTTTTTT

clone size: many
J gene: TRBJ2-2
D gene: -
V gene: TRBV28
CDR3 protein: CASTSLNGGPGELFF
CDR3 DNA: TGTGCCAGCACCTCCTTGAACGGAGGGCCCGGGGAGCTGTTTTTT

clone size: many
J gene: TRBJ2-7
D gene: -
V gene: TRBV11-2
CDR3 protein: CASSLGSGISAEQYF
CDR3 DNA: TGTGCCAGCAGCTTAGGATCCGGGATCTCGGCCGAGCAGTACTTC

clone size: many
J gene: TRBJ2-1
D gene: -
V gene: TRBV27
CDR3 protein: CASRRRDSPSEQFF
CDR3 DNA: TGTGCCAGCCGCCGCCGGGACTCCCCCAGTGAGCAGTTCTTC

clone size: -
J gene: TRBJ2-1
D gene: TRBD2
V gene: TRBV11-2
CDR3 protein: CASSYGPAGGLNEQFF
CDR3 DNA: TGTGCCAGCAGCTATGGGCCAGCGGGAGGGCTTAATGAGCAGTTCTTC

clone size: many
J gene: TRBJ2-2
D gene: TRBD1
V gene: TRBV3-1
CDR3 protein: CASSHARTGGTGELFF
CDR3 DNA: TGTGCCAGCAGCCATGCTCGAACAGGGGGCACCGGGGAGCTGTTTTTT

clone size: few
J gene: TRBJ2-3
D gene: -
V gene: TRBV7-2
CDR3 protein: CASSPLRSTDTQYF
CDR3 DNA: TGTGCCAGCAGCCCTCTCAGGAGCACAGATACGCAGTATTTT

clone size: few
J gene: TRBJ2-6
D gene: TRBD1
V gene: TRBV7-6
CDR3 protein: CASSPAGQADSSGANVLTF
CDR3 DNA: TGTGCCAGCAGCCCCGCGGGACAGGCCGATTCCTCTGGGGCCAACGTCCTGACTTTC

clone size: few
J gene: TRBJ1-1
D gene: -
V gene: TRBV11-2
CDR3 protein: CASSPPGPNTEAFF
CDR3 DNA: TGTGCCAGCAGCCCTCCGGGACCGAACACTGAAGCTTTCTTT

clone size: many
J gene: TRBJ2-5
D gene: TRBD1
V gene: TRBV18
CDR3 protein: CASSSGGEETQYF
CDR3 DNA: TGTGCCAGCTCATCAGGGGGCGAGGAGACCCAGTACTTC

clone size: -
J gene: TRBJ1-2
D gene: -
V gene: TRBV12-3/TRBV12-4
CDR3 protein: CASSLAKGYGYTF
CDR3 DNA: TGTGCCAGCAGTTTAGCGAAGGGATATGGCTACACCTTC

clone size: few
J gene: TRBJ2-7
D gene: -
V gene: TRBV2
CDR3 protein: CASSEALGSYEQYF
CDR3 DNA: TGTGCCAGCAGTGAAGCGCTGGGCAGCTACGAGCAGTACTTC

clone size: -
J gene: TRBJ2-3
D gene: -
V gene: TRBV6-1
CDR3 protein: CASTPPGAETPGTQYF
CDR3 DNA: TGTGCCAGCACGCCCCCCGGGGCCGAAACTCCTGGTACGCAGTATTTT

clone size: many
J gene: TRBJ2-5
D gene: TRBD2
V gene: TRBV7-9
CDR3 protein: CASSFPSGETQYF
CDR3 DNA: TGTGCCAGCAGCTTCCCTAGCGGAGAGACCCAGTACTTC

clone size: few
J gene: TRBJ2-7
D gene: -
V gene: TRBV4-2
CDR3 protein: CASSQERVSYEQYF
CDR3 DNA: TGTGCCAGCAGCCAAGAGCGGGTCTCCTACGAGCAGTACTTC

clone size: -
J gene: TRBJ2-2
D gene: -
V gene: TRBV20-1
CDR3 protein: CSARDPGRGNTGELFF
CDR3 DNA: TGCAGTGCTAGAGATCCGGGACGGGGGAACACCGGGGAGCTGTTTTTT

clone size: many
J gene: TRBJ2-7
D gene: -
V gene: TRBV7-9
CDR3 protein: CASSYLQGNEQYF
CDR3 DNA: TGTGCCAGCAGCTACTTACAGGGTAACGAGCAGTACTTC

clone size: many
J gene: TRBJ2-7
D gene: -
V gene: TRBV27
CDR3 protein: CASSLGVPRWYEQYF
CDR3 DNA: TGTGCCAGCAGTTTAGGGGTCCCGAGATGGTACGAGCAGTACTTC

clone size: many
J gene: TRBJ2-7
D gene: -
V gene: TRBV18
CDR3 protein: CASSVDNYEQYF
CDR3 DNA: TGTGCCAGCTCAGTGGACAACTACGAGCAGTACTTC

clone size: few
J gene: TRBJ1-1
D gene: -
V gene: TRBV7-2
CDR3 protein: CASSPKALMNTEAFF
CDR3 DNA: TGTGCCAGCAGCCCAAAGGCCCTGATGAACACTGAAGCTTTCTTT

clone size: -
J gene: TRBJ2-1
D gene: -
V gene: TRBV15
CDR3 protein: CATSSGTLGGQFF
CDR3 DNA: TGTGCCACCAGCAGTGGGACCCTAGGGGGGCAGTTCTTC

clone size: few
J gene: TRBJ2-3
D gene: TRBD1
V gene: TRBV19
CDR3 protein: CASRGDRGPDTQYF
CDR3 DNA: TGTGCCAGTAGGGGGGACAGGGGGCCAGATACGCAGTATTTT

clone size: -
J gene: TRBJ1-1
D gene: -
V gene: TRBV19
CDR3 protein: CASSVASMNTEAFF
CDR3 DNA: TGTGCCAGTAGCGTGGCATCGATGAACACTGAAGCTTTCTTT

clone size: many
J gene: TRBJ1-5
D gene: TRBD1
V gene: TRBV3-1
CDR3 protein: CASSQTGVNQPQHF
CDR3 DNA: TGTGCCAGCAGCCAAACAGGGGTCAATCAGCCCCAGCATTTT

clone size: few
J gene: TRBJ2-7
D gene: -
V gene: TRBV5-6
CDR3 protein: CASSLEGYVYEQYF
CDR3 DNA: TGTGCCAGCAGCTTGGAAGGTTATGTATACGAGCAGTACTTC

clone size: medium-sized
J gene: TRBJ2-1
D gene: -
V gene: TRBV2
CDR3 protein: CASTWDYNEQFF
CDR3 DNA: TGTGCCAGTACATGGGACTACAATGAGCAGTTCTTC